The clone carrying this T cell receptor (beta chain) was found a few times. This specimen comes from a study of blood T cell repertoires in COVID-19. The CDR3 consists of 14 residues. V was trimmed by 5 bases and J by 3 bases, leaving 11 bases between them. The germline CDR1 and CDR2 sequences are LGHNT and FRNRAP. The method was immunoSEQ multiplex PCR; TCRdb's version includes in-frame clones alone and lacks a portion of them. Of 120,000 or so clones detected, about 87% appear once; the ten largest clones hold about 2%. This sequence originates from a woman in her forties or fifties with acute or convalescent COVID-19. The source material was peripheral blood. This chain uses TRBV12-5 with TRBJ1-3; D is unresolved. The chain's CDR3 is CASGEDRGGNTIYF. In DNA, the CDR3 is TGTGCTAGTGGTGAGGACCGGGGTGGAAACACCATATATTTT.